This T cell receptor beta chain was identified during a study of blood T cell repertoires in COVID-19 (dated by TCRdb to the early 2020s). Study-wide context: Collaborator samples came from the United States, Italy and Spain and covered acute and convalescent phases of COVID-19. The dataset comprised deeply sampled blood TCRbeta repertoires from subjects exposed to, actively infected with, or recovered from COVID-19. The prospective study material was composed of cDNA or gDNA derived from T cells, B-cell-depleted T cells, or PBMCs. A de-identified subject ID, COVID-19 status, age in years and sex were almost always included in the sample metadata. HLA class I and class II types, where available, came from metadata supplied by the sample provider rather than from assay-based typing. The repertoires were released in a freely available public database meant as a resource for research on the immune response to SARS-CoV-2. The samples were drawn from the first 160 participants of the ongoing ImmuneRACE study and from over a thousand subjects provided by 6 global collaborators.

Participants in the prospective study were aged roughly 18 to 100 years, lived in 24 United States geographic areas, and enrolled through a virtual design. To assign participants to cohorts, the prospective study relied on clinical history that participants themselves reported in a screening survey and a study questionnaire. Recovered participants in ImmuneRACE Cohort 3 were defined by two consecutive negative NP/OP PCR tests, clearance by a healthcare professional, or resolution of symptoms. Mobile phlebotomists in the prospective study collected whole blood, serum and a nasopharyngeal or oropharyngeal swab from every participant. Prospective study participants could optionally give additional blood draws and questionnaires over an approximately two-month period. Before DNA extraction, prospective study blood samples were shipped either frozen or at room temperature. Broader findings and caveats from the paper: Clinical and demographic metadata were provided uncurated, with the amount varying by source and participant.

The CDR3 runs 14 amino acids, cysteine and phenylalanine included. The sequence is cut down to CDR3 DNA, 42 bases in frame from base 1. V is reduced by 4 bases and J by 4 bases, leaving a spacing of 14 bases between them. Reading the germline V gene gives CDR1 SGHRS and CDR2 YFSETQ. TCRbeta CDR3 regions were amplified from genomic DNA by means of the immunoSEQ Assay, a bias-controlled multiplex PCR. From the authors' description of their analysis: The number of nucleated cells in each sample was estimated by amplification of reference gene primers within the assay. Sequence reads were collapsed and filtered to measure the absolute abundance of every unique TCRbeta CDR3 rearrangement. For each sample, productive Simpson clonality was calculated as the square root of Simpson's diversity index over productive rearrangements. The table was pulled from immuneACCESS by TCRdb, which kept in-frame rearrangements only. Such tables lose some clones; where checked, under half of the loss comes from unresolved V genes, and the rest has no known cause. V and J calls and clone size follow that table, whereas D and trimming were derived from the DNA. A total of 150,000 to 200,000 clones appear in this sample, approximately 80% of them only once. In total, the top ten clones hold approximately 16% of the sample.

Details on this clone: The antigen this receptor binds is unknown. Base quality data are lacking; no much larger clone is found one base away.

The sequenced sample was PBMCs or T cells enriched from blood (not recorded which). The receptor chain draws on TRBV5-1 and TRBJ1-2; tentative D gene TRBD1, with 6 bases matching. The receptor was derived from a man over 45 who had recovered from COVID-19. The encoded CDR3 is CASSPGTQAYGYTF. The DNA sequence follows: TGCGCCAGCAGCCCCGGGACACAGGCCTATGGCTACACCTTC.